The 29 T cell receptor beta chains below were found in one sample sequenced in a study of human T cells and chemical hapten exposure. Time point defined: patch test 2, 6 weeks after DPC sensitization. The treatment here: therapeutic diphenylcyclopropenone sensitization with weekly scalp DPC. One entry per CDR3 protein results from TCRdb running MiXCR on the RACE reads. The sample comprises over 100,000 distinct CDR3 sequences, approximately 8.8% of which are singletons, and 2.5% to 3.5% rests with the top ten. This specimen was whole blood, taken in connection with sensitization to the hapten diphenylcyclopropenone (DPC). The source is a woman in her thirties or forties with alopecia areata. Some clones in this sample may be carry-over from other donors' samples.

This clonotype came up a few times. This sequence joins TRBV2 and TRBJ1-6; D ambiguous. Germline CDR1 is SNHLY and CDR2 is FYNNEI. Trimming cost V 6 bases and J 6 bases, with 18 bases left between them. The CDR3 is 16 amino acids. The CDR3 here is CASRLTPGLANSPLHF. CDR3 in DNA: TGTGCCAGCAGACTTACCCCCGGACTGGCTAATTCACCCCTCCACTTT.

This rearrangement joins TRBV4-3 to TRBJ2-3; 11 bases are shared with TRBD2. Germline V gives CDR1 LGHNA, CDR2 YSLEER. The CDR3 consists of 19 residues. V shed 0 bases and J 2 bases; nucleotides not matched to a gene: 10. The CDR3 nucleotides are TGCGCCAGCAGCCAAGAGGGGTCTAGCGGGGGGTCAATCACAGATACGCAGTATTTT. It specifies CASSQEGSSGGSITDTQYF.

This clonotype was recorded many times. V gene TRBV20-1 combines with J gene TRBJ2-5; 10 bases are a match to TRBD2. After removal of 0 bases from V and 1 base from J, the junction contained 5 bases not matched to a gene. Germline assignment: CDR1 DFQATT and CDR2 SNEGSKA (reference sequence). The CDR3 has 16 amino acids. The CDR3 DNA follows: TGCAGTGCTAGAGATTTCAGCGGGGGGGCCCAAGAGACCCAGTACTTC. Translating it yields CSARDFSGGAQETQYF.

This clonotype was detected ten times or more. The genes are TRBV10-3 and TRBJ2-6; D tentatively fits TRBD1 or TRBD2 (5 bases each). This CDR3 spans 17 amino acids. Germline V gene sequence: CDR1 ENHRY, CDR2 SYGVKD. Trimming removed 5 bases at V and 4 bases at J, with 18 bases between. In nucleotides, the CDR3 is TGTGCCATCAGTCTAACCGGGGCGTCAGTGGGGGCCAACGTCCTGACTTTC. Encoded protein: CAISLTGASVGANVLTF.

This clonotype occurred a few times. CDR3 sequence: CASGGGQGWGEAFF. The CDR3 bases are TGTGCCAGCGGGGGAGGACAGGGTTGGGGTGAAGCTTTCTTT. V gene TRBV28 combines with J gene TRBJ1-1; 8 nucleotides align to TRBD1. This CDR3 has 14 amino acids. Trimming removed 8 bases from V and 7 bases from J; junction bases left unmatched: 12. Germline V gene lookup returns CDR1 MDHEN and CDR2 SYDVKM.

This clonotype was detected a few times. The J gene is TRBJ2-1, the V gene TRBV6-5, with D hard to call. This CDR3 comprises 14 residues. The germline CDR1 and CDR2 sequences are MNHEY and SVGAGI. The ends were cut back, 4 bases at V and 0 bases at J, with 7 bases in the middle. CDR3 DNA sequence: TGTGCCAGCAGTTGGCTGAGCTCCTACAATGAGCAGTTCTTC. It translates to CASSWLSSYNEQFF.

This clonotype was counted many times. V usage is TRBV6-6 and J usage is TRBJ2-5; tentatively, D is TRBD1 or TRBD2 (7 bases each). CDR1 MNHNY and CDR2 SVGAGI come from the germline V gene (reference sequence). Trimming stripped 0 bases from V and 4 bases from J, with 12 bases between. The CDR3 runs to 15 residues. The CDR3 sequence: CASSYSIRGGETQYF. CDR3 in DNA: TGTGCCAGCAGTTACTCGATCAGGGGGGGAGAGACCCAGTACTTC.

CDR3 bases: TGCAGCGTTGAAACGGGGGGGCAAGATACGCAGTATTTT. Amino acid sequence: CSVETGGQDTQYF. The chain uses TRBV29-1 and TRBJ2-3; 8 bases align to TRBD2. Germline CDR1 reads SQVTM; CDR2 reads ANQGSEA. This CDR3 is built from 13 residues. Germline trimming cut 2 bases from V and 5 bases from J; bases unmatched to any gene: 3.

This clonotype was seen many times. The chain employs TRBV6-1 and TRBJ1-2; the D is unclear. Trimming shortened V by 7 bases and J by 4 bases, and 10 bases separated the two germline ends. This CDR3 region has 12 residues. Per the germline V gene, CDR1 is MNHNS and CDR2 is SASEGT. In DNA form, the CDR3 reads TGTGCCAGCAACCAAGGCAGCTATGGCTACACCTTC. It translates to CASNQGSYGYTF.

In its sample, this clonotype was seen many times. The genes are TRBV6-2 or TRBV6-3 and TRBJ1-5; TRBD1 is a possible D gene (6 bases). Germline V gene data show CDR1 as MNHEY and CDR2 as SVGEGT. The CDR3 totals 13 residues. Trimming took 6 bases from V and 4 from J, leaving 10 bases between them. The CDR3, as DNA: TGTGCCAGCAGCCAAGACAGGAATCAGCCCCAGCATTTT. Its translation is CASSQDRNQPQHF.

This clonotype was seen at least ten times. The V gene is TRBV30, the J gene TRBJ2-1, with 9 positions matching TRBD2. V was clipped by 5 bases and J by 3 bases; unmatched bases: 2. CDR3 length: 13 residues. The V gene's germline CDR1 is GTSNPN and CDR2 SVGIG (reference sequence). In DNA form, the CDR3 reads TGTGCCTGGGAAGCGGGGGGCTACAATGAGCAGTTCTTC. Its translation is CAWEAGGYNEQFF.

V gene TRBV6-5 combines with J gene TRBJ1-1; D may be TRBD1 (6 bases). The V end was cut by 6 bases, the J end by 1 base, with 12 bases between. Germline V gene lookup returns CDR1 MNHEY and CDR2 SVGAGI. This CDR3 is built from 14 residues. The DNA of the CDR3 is TGTGCCAGCAGATCCGACAGGTCGAACACTGAAGCTTTCTTT. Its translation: CASRSDRSNTEAFF.

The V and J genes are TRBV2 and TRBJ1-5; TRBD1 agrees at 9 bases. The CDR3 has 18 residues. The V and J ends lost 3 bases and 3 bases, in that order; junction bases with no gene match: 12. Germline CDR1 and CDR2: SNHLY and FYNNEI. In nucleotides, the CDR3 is TGTGCCAGCAGTGACCTGGGACAGGGTTCGCTTTTCAATCAGCCCCAGCATTTT. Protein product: CASSDLGQGSLFNQPQHF.

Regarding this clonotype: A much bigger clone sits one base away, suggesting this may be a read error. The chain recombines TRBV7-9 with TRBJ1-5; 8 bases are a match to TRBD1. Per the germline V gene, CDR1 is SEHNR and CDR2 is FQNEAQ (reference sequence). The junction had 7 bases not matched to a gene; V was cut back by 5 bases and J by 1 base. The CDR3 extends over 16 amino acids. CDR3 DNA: TGTGCCAGCAGCCCCTCCCGGGACAGGAGCAATCAGCCCCAGCATTTT. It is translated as CASSPSRDRSNQPQHF.

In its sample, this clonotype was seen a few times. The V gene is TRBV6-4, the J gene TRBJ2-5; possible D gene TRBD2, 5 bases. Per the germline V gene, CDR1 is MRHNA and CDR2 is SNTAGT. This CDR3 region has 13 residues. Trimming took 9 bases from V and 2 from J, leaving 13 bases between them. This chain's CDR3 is CARNAGDQETQYF. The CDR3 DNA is TGTGCCAGAAATGCCGGGGATCAAGAGACCCAGTACTTC.

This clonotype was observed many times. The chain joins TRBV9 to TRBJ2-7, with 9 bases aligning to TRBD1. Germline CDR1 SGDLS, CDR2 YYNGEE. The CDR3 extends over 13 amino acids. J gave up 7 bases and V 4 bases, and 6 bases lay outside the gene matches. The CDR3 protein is CASSIRTGDEQYF. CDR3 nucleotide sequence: TGTGCCAGCAGCATACGGACAGGGGATGAGCAGTACTTC.

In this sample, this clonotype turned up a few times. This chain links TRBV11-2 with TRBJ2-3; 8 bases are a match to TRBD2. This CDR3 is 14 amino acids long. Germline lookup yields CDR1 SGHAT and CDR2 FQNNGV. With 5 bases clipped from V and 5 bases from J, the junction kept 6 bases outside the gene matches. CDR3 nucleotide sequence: TGTGCCAGCAGCCCGAGGACTAGCTTAGATACGCAGTATTTT. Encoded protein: CASSPRTSLDTQYF.

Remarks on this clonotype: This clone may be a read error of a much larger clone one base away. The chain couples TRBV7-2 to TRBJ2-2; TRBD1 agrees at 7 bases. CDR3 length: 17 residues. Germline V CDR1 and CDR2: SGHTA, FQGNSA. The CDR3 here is CANSLDPGTVNTGELFF. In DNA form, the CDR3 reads TGTGCCAACAGCTTAGACCCCGGGACAGTGAACACCGGGGAGCTGTTTTTT.

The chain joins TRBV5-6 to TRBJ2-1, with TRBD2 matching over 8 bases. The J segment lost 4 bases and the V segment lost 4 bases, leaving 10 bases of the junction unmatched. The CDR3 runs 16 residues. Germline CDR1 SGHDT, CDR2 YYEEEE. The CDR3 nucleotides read TGTGCCAGCAGCCCAGGACTAAGCGGGGGATACAATGAGCAGTTCTTC. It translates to CASSPGLSGGYNEQFF.

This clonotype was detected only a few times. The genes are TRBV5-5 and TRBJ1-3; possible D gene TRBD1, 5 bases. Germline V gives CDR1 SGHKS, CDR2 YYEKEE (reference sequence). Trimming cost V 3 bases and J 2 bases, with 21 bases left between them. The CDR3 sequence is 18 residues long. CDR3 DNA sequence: TGTGCCAGCAGCTCGATTGGGACCCCTGTCTTTACTGGAAACACCATATATTTT. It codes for CASSSIGTPVFTGNTIYF.

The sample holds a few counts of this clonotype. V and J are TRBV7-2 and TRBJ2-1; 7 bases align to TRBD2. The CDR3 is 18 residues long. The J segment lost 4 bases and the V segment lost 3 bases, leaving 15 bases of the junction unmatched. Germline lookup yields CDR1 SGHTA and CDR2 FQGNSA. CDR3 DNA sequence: TGTGCCAGCAGCTTGACCCCAGGCGGGGGAGCGGGGTACAATGAGCAGTTCTTC. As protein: CASSLTPGGGAGYNEQFF.

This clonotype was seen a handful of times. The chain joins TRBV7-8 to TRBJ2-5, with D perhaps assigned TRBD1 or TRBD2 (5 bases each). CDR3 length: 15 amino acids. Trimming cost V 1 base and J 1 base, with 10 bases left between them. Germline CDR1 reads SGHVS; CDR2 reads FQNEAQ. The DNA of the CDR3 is TGTGCCAGCAGCTTAGGGGGACCGAGCCAAGAGACCCAGTACTTC. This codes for CASSLGGPSQETQYF.

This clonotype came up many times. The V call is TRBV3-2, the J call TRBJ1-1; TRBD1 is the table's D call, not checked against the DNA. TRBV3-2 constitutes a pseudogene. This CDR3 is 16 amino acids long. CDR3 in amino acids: CASSHERQPKNTEAFF. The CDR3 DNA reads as TGTGCCAGCAGCCATGAAAGACAGCCTAAGAACACTGAAGCTTTCTTT.

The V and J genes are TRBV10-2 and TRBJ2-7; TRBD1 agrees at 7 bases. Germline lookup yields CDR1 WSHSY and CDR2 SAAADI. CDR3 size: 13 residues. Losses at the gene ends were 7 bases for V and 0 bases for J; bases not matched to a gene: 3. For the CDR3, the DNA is TGCGCCAGCAAGGGGGACAGCTCCTACGAGCAGTACTTC. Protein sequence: CASKGDSSYEQYF.

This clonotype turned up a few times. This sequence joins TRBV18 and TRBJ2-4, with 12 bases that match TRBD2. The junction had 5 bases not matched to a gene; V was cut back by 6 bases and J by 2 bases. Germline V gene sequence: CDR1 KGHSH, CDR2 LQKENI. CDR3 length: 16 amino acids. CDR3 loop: CASSSGLAGSKNIQYF. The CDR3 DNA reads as TGTGCCAGCTCGAGCGGACTAGCGGGATCCAAAAACATTCAGTACTTC.

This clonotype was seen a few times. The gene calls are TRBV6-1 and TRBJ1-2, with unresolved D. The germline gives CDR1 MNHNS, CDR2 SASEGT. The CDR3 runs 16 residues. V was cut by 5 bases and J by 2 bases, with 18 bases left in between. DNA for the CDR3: TGTGCCAGCAGTTACAGAAATGTCCTGCCCAACTATGGCTACACCTTC. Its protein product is CASSYRNVLPNYGYTF.

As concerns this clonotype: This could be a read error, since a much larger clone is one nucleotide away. The CDR3 nucleotides read TGCGCCAGCAGCGTCAGATCGACGGAGCAGCCCCAGCATTTT. Amino acids: CASSVRSTEQPQHF. The rearrangement joins TRBV4-1 to TRBJ1-5; no reliable D call. Trimming cost V 5 bases and J 7 bases, with 15 bases left between them. Germline assignment: CDR1 MGHRA and CDR2 YSYEKL. CDR3 length: 14 residues.

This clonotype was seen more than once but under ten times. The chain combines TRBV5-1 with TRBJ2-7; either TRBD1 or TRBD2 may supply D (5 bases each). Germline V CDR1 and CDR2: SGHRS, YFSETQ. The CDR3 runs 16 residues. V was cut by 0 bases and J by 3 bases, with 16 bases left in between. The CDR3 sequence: CASSLAPSGSGYEQYF. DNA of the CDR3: TGCGCCAGCAGCTTGGCCCCTTCAGGGAGCGGCTACGAGCAGTACTTC.

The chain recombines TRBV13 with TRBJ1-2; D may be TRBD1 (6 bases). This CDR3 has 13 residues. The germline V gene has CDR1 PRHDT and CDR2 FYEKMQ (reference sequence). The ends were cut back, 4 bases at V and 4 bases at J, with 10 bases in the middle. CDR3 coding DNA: TGTGCCAGCAGCTCTCGGACAGCCTATGGCTACACCTTC. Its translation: CASSSRTAYGYTF.